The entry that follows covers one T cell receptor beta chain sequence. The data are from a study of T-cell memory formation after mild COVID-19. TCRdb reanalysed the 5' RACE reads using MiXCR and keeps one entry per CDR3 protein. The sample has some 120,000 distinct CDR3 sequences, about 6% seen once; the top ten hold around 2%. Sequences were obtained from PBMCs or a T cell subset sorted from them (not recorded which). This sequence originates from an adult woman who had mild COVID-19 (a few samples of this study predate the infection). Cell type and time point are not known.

The CDR3 coding sequence is TGTGCCAGCAGCCCTTTAGCGGGATCCACAGATACGCAGTATTTT. Its translation is CASSPLAGSTDTQYF. The rearrangement uses TRBV7-9 and TRBJ2-3; 8 bases map to TRBD2. The CDR3 runs 15 residues. The trim removed 5 bases at V and 2 bases at J, leaving 6 bases unmatched. Germline-derived CDR1 and CDR2 are SEHNR and FQNEAQ (reference sequence).